Presented here are 25 T cell receptor beta chains from one specimen sequenced in a study of beta chain features in type 1 diabetes. Reverse transcription of all isolated RNA meant that expressed TCRB transcripts were sequenced. Sequencing was performed with immunoSEQ multiplex PCR; in TCRdb, only in-frame clones are kept and a portion is missing. Of about 240,000 clones listed, less than 35% were seen once; the top ten hold 4%. Specimen: central memory CD4+ T cells from blood. Receptors originate from a man between 25 and 39 years old in good health.

The sample holds many counts of this clone. This chain links TRBV6-6 with TRBJ1-6, with D hard to call. The CDR3 length is 15 residues. The germline gives CDR1 MNHNY, CDR2 SVGAGI (reference sequence). V was shortened by 3 bases and J by 8 bases, with 14 bases between the two germline ends. The CDR3 region has the DNA TGTGCCAGCAGTTATCTCGATCTCGGGGATTCACCCCTCCACTTT. Amino acid sequence: CASSYLDLGDSPLHF.

This chain joins TRBV5-6 and TRBJ2-3; no clear D gene. Germline V gives CDR1 SGHDT, CDR2 YYEEEE. This CDR3 is 14 amino acids long. The V end lost 0 bases, the J end lost 2 bases, and 7 bases lay between the germline ends. The CDR3 loop reads CASSLGPTTDTQYF. Written as DNA, the CDR3 is TGTGCCAGCAGCTTGGGGCCGACCACAGATACGCAGTATTTT.

This clone was observed a few times. The chain links TRBV7-8 to TRBJ2-1; 7 positions match TRBD2. Germline assignment: CDR1 SGHVS and CDR2 FQNEAQ. Losses at the gene ends were 2 bases for V and 9 bases for J; bases not matched to a gene: 13. The CDR3 is 16 residues long. The CDR3 sequence is CASSLIMIAGVSEQFF. For the CDR3, the DNA is TGTGCCAGCAGCTTAATTATGATTGCGGGAGTGAGTGAGCAGTTCTTC.

The gene calls are TRBV19 and TRBJ1-2; 9 positions agree with TRBD1. This CDR3 comprises 13 residues. Germline trimming cut 7 bases from V and 8 bases from J; bases unmatched to any gene: 8. The germline gives CDR1 LNHDA, CDR2 SQIVND (reference sequence). The chain's CDR3 is CASTPDRGWGYTF. CDR3 sequence (DNA): TGTGCCAGTACCCCGGACAGGGGCTGGGGCTACACCTTC.

In its sample, this clone was seen a few times. This sequence joins TRBV7-2 and TRBJ2-1; TRBD2 agrees at 11 bases. CDR3 length: 15 amino acids. After removal of 5 bases from V and 4 bases from J, the junction contained 4 bases not matched to a gene. The V gene's germline CDR1 is SGHTA and CDR2 FQGNSA. CDR3 coding DNA: TGTGCCAGCAGCCTGACTAGCGGGGAGTACAATGAGCAGTTCTTC. Translating it yields CASSLTSGEYNEQFF.

This clone was recorded many times. The chain recombines TRBV14 with TRBJ2-3, with a tentative D call TRBD1 (5 bases). Looked up from germline, CDR1 is SGHDN and CDR2 is FVKESK. V was shortened by 0 bases and J by 6 bases, with 13 bases between the two germline ends. The CDR3 is 15 residues long. The CDR3 DNA reads TGTGCCAGCAGCCAAGATCAGGGCCTGCGGGATACGCAGTATTTT. It specifies CASSQDQGLRDTQYF.

The V gene is TRBV30, the J gene TRBJ1-2, with D possibly TRBD1 on 6 matching bases. V was pared by 3 bases and J by 4 bases, with 18 bases between. From germline, CDR1 is GTSNPN and CDR2 SVGIG (reference sequence). The CDR3 is made up of 15 amino acids. In nucleotides, the CDR3 is TGTGCCTGGAGCCATGACGGGACACCTTTCTATGGCTACACCTTC. It encodes CAWSHDGTPFYGYTF.

CDR3 in amino acids: CASSPRGTGETGELFF. The CDR3 coding sequence is TGTGCCAGCAGCCCCCGGGGGACAGGGGAGACCGGGGAGCTGTTTTTT. This chain uses TRBV11-2 with TRBJ2-2, with TRBD1 matching 10 bases. Germline trimming cut 5 bases from V and 5 bases from J; bases unmatched to any gene: 8. CDR1 is SGHAT, CDR2 FQNNGV, per germline. The CDR3 runs to 16 residues.

The chain couples TRBV7-9 to TRBJ2-3; unclear D gene. The V end was cut by 3 bases, the J end by 2 bases, with 6 bases between. Germline V gene data show CDR1 as SEHNR and CDR2 as FQNEAQ (reference sequence). The CDR3 is made up of 13 amino acids. The CDR3 DNA is TGTGCCAGCAGCTTGACTCACACAGATACGCAGTATTTT. Translating it yields CASSLTHTDTQYF.

The gene calls are TRBV6-5 and TRBJ1-1, with unresolved D. Looked up from germline, CDR1 is MNHEY and CDR2 is SVGAGI. V lost 6 bases and J lost 5, with 10 bases in between. This CDR3 has 12 residues. CDR3 nucleotide sequence: TGTGCCAGCAGCGCCTGGGATACTGAAGCTTTCTTT. Translation gives CASSAWDTEAFF.

This chain uses TRBV7-8 with TRBJ1-1, with D uncertain. The length of the CDR3 is 14 residues. V lost 5 bases and J 3 bases, leaving 13 bases between the germline ends. The germline CDR1 and CDR2 sequences are SGHVS and FQNEAQ. This CDR3 is CASSLGRRDTEAFF. The CDR3 DNA sequence: TGTGCCAGCAGCCTTGGACGGAGGGACACTGAAGCTTTCTTT.

As concerns this clone: The final CDR3 position lacks the conserved phenylalanine or tryptophan, pointing to a likely read error. The DNA is omitted, as the CDR3 cannot be located on it reliably, and the CDR3 follows TCRdb's listing. The chain couples TRBV6-1 to TRBJ1-6. Per the germline V gene, CDR1 is MNHNS and CDR2 is SASEGT. The CDR3 extends over 12 residues, inclusive of both ends. The CDR3 is CASSGSLPTLTV.

The V gene is TRBV7-2, the J gene TRBJ2-5, with D hard to call. The CDR3 covers 12 residues. The germline V and J ends were trimmed by 3 bases and 4 bases, with 6 bases remaining between them. Germline V gene lookup returns CDR1 SGHTA and CDR2 FQGNSA. CDR3 amino acids: CASSFGLETQYF. The CDR3 DNA is TGTGCCAGCAGCTTCGGCTTAGAGACCCAGTACTTC.

The V and J genes are TRBV7-9 and TRBJ1-1; perhaps TRBD1 as D (5 bases). The CDR3 is 13 amino acids. V gave up 5 bases and J gave up 7 bases, with 14 bases separating them. Germline values: CDR1 SEHNR, CDR2 FQNEAQ (reference sequence). CDR3 residues: CASSPTGSGEAFF. The CDR3 DNA follows: TGTGCCAGCAGCCCCACAGGCAGTGGTGAAGCTTTCTTT.

Sample share makes this clone medium-sized (0.01 to 0.1%). Other DNA sequences in the same sample also yield this CDR3. The chain's CDR3 is CAISERQGYNEQFF. CDR3 nucleotides: TGTGCCATCAGTGAAAGACAGGGCTACAATGAGCAGTTCTTC. The V gene is TRBV10-3, the J gene TRBJ2-1, with TRBD1 matching over 7 bases. This CDR3 is 14 amino acids long. Germline V CDR1 and CDR2: ENHRY, SYGVKD. The trim removed 3 bases at V and 3 bases at J, leaving 2 bases unmatched.

CDR3 region: CASSLTSGTSGIGEQFF. Here the CDR3 DNA reads TGTGCCAGCAGCCTCACATCCGGGACTAGCGGGATTGGTGAGCAGTTCTTC. The chain couples TRBV7-2 to TRBJ2-1, with TRBD2 matching over 13 bases. Germline lookup yields CDR1 SGHTA and CDR2 FQGNSA. V lost 5 bases to trimming and J lost 9 bases; unmatched junction nucleotides: 13. The CDR3 contains 17 residues.

This clone was found a few times. The chain employs TRBV7-9 and TRBJ2-3; 14 bases line up with TRBD2. Germline CDR1 is SEHNR and CDR2 is FQNEAQ (reference sequence). The CDR3 is made up of 19 amino acids. Trimming took 6 bases from V and 0 from J; bases not matched to a gene: 11. The CDR3 DNA reads TGTGCCAGCAGTCAAGGGACTAGCGGGAGTTTCCAAAGCACAGATACGCAGTATTTT. Protein: CASSQGTSGSFQSTDTQYF.

This clone has more than one count but fewer than ten. This sequence joins TRBV25-1 and TRBJ1-1; D is possibly TRBD1 (6 bases). CDR1 is MGHDK and CDR2 is SYGVNS in the germline V gene. CDR3 length: 16 amino acids. V was pared by 0 bases and J by 4 bases, with 15 bases between. As DNA, the CDR3 is TGTGCCAGCAGTGAATATCGCAGGGGCGAGGGCACTGAAGCTTTCTTT. It translates to CASSEYRRGEGTEAFF.

The rearrangement links TRBV7-8 to TRBJ2-2, with D possibly TRBD2 on 6 matching bases. V lost 5 bases and J 4 bases, leaving 17 bases between the germline ends. CDR1 and CDR2 from the germline V gene are SGHVS and FQNEAQ. This CDR3 is 16 amino acids long. The CDR3 region has the DNA TGTGCCAGCAGCCCGCCCACGGGGGAGTCCACCGGGGAGCTGTTTTTT. Translated, it gives CASSPPTGESTGELFF. Full variable domain (rest looked up from reference TRBV7-8 and TRBJ2-2): GAGVSQSPRYKVAKRGQDVALRCDPISGHVSLFWYQQALGQGPEFLTYFQNEAQLDKSGLPSDRFFAERPEGSVSTLKIQRTQQEDSAVYLCASSPPTGESTGELFFGEGSRLTVL.

This clone has a handful of counts. The J gene is TRBJ2-1, the V gene TRBV5-1; the match to TRBD1 covers 8 bases. The V segment lost 4 bases and the J segment 7 bases; nucleotides outside the gene matches: 10. The CDR3 is made up of 15 amino acids. CDR1 SGHRS and CDR2 YFSETQ come from the germline V gene. The CDR3 DNA is TGCGCCAGCAGCCTAAACGGACAGGGTTTTAATGAGCAGTTCTTC. It specifies CASSLNGQGFNEQFF.

This clone was observed a few times. The genes are TRBV18 and TRBJ2-7, with D possibly matching TRBD2 (5 bases). The CDR3 has 13 amino acids. From germline, CDR1 is KGHSH and CDR2 LQKENI. V was cut by 4 bases and J by 3 bases, with 10 bases left in between. The CDR3 protein is CASSQGRDYEQYF. The CDR3 region has the DNA TGTGCCAGCTCACAAGGACGGGACTACGAGCAGTACTTC.

This clone has more than one count but fewer than ten. The chain combines TRBV11-2 with TRBJ2-1; 12 nucleotides line up with TRBD2. CDR1 is SGHAT, CDR2 FQNNGV, per germline. The ends lost 3 bases at V and 7 bases at J; junction bases unmatched: 4. The CDR3 totals 15 residues. The CDR3 region has the DNA TGTGCCAGCAGCTTCAGGACTAGCGGGACAAATGAGCAGTTCTTC. This gives the protein CASSFRTSGTNEQFF.

This chain uses TRBV9 with TRBJ2-2; D is undetermined. CDR3 length equals 12 residues. V lost 0 bases, J lost 5 bases, and 2 bases lay in between. The V gene's germline CDR1 is SGDLS and CDR2 YYNGEE. DNA for the CDR3: TGTGCCAGCAGCGTAGATACCGGGGAGCTGTTTTTT. Protein product: CASSVDTGELFF.

This clone was counted only a few times. V gene TRBV30 combines with J gene TRBJ2-7, with D perhaps being TRBD1 or TRBD2 (5 bases each). The CDR3 totals 12 residues. V lost 0 bases and J 6 bases, leaving 9 bases between the germline ends. CDR1 is GTSNPN, CDR2 SVGIG, per germline (reference sequence). This CDR3 reads CAWSVPGSEQYF. The CDR3 bases are TGTGCCTGGAGTGTACCAGGGAGCGAGCAGTACTTC.

The rearrangement joins TRBV18 to TRBJ2-3; D might be TRBD2 (5 bases). The CDR3 is 13 residues long. Trimming removed 5 bases from V and 4 bases from J, with 10 bases in between. The germline V gene encodes CDR1 KGHSH and CDR2 LQKENI. This CDR3 is CASSTGRADTQYF. Written as DNA, the CDR3 is TGTGCCAGCTCAACTGGGAGAGCAGATACGCAGTATTTT.